This paragraph covers one T cell receptor beta chain sequence. TCRdb's copy holds only in-frame clones and misses some; the assay was immunoSEQ multiplex PCR. The table shows around 64,000 clones, with approximately 90% occurring only once. The data stem from a study of T cells after somatic rescue of genetic block. Germline V gives CDR1 MNHEY, CDR2 SMNVEV (reference sequence). Trimming took 3 bases from V and 2 from J; bases not matched to a gene: 17. CDR3 length equals 19 residues. The receptor comes from a man aged 40-55 years. This chain connects TRBV27 to TRBJ2-7; TRBD1 aligns across 9 bases. The sample was peripheral blood mononuclear cells (PBMCs). The CDR3 is CASSLFPPGTGTVPYEQYF. The DNA of the CDR3 is TGTGCCAGCAGTTTGTTCCCCCCCGGGACAGGGACCGTGCCCTACGAGCAGTACTTC.